Presented here are 14 T cell receptor beta chains from one specimen sequenced in a study of cytomegalovirus exposure and HLA in healthy donors. PCR was performed using 60 Vbeta and 13 Jbeta primers. Sequencing used immunoSEQ multiplex PCR; TCRdb keeps in-frame clones, though not all of them. Of some 100,000 clones in the sample, around 75% were seen once. The sample consisted of PBMCs. Receptors originate from a male donor in good health and CMV-seropositive.

This chain connects TRBV4-1 to TRBJ1-6; tentative D call: TRBD1 (6 bases). Per germline, CDR1 MGHRA and CDR2 YSYEKL. This CDR3 has 16 residues. V was trimmed by 1 base and J by 5 bases, leaving 12 bases between them. The CDR3 sequence is CASSQVPAGDNSPLHF. As DNA, the CDR3 is TGCGCCAGCAGCCAAGTCCCCGCAGGGGATAATTCACCCCTCCACTTT.

The chain uses TRBV7-2 and TRBJ2-5, with 13 bases fitting TRBD2. This CDR3 has 16 residues. In germline, CDR1 is SGHTA, CDR2 FQGNSA. V shed 3 bases and J 4 bases; nucleotides not matched to a gene: 5. CDR3: CASSLRTSGGGETQYF. The CDR3 DNA sequence: TGTGCCAGCAGCTTGCGGACTAGCGGGGGTGGAGAGACCCAGTACTTC.

This clone turned up a few times. The chain uses TRBV6-6 and TRBJ1-4, with D uncertain. The CDR3 has 13 amino acids. The V gene's germline CDR1 is MNHNY and CDR2 SVGAGI (reference sequence). Trimming left V 11 bases short and J 8 bases short, with 18 bases between. The chain's CDR3 is CAATGNLKEKLFF. CDR3 bases: TGTGCCGCCACGGGGAATTTGAAAGAAAAACTGTTTTTT.

The V call is TRBV4-1, the J call TRBJ2-5, with D unresolved. The length of the CDR3 is 15 residues. Germline V gene lookup returns CDR1 MGHRA and CDR2 YSYEKL. Trimming shortened V by 0 bases and J by 5 bases, and 13 bases separated the two germline ends. In nucleotides, the CDR3 is TGCGCCAGCAGCCAAGATCAGACGGGTTGGGAGACCCAGTACTTC. It encodes CASSQDQTGWETQYF.

The chain employs TRBV11-3 and TRBJ2-3; D is perhaps TRBD1 (5 bases). Deletions cut 2 bases from V and 6 bases from J, with 9 bases between. The CDR3 totals 13 residues. Germline V CDR1 and CDR2: SGHNT, YENEEA. CDR3 sequence: CASSLQGLDTQYF. Written as DNA, the CDR3 is TGTGCCAGCAGCTTACAGGGTCTCGATACGCAGTATTTT.

This chain uses TRBV4-1 with TRBJ1-3; TRBD1 might be the D (6 bases). Trimming removed 6 bases at V and 4 bases at J, with 10 bases between. The CDR3 covers 13 residues. Germline V gene data show CDR1 as MGHRA and CDR2 as YSYEKL. The CDR3 sequence: CASSTGYGNTIYF. Written as DNA, the CDR3 is TGCGCCAGCAGTACAGGGTACGGAAACACCATATATTTT.

This chain connects TRBV29-1 to TRBJ1-2, with 8 bases identical to TRBD1. The V gene's germline CDR1 is SQVTM and CDR2 ANQGSEA. V shed 7 bases, J shed 10 bases, and the junction held 14 bases outside the gene matches. This CDR3 region has 13 residues. CDR3 sequence: CSAHETGVGDYTF. The CDR3, as DNA: TGCAGCGCCCATGAGACAGGGGTAGGTGACTACACCTTC. The whole variable domain, remainder taken from reference TRBV29-1 and TRBJ1-2, is SAVISQKPSRDICQRGTSLTIQCQVDSQVTMMFWYRQQPGQSLTLIATANQGSEATYESGFVIDKFPISRPNLTFSTLTVSNMSPEDSSIYLCSAHETGVGDYTFGSGTRLTVV.

The chain combines TRBV9 with TRBJ2-2; 7 bases map to TRBD1. Germline CDR1 reads SGDLS; CDR2 reads YYNGEE. Trimming cost V 6 bases and J 0 bases; bases outside gene matches: 8. This CDR3 has 16 residues. The CDR3 loop is CASTPRTGANTGELFF. CDR3 coding DNA: TGTGCCAGCACCCCCAGGACAGGAGCGAACACCGGGGAGCTGTTTTTT. Complete variable domain (other parts from reference TRBV9 and TRBJ2-2): DSGVTQTPKHLITATGQRVTLRCSPRSGDLSVYWYQQSLDQGLQFLIQYYNGEERAKGNILERFSAQQFPDLHSELNLSSLELGDSALYFCASTPRTGANTGELFFGEGSRLTVL.

The rearrangement uses TRBV7-9 and TRBJ1-2; D is unresolved. CDR1 and CDR2 from the germline V gene are SEHNR and FQNEAQ (reference sequence). Trimming left V 0 bases short and J 6 bases short, with 14 bases between. The CDR3 consists of 15 residues. In DNA, the CDR3 is TGTGCCAGCAGCTTAGCGCCTAAGATTTCCGATGGCTACACCTTC. Translating gives CASSLAPKISDGYTF.

This clone was detected a few times. The rearrangement joins TRBV25-1 to TRBJ1-4; 8 bases fit TRBD1. This CDR3 has 14 amino acids. Germline trimming cut 3 bases from V and 8 bases from J; bases unmatched to any gene: 5. CDR1 MGHDK and CDR2 SYGVNS come from the germline V gene. CDR3 sequence: CASSEAGGAEKLFF. CDR3 bases: TGTGCCAGCAGTGAGGCAGGGGGCGCCGAAAAACTGTTTTTT.

CDR3 protein: CASSERRVKTQYF. The CDR3 DNA follows: TGTGCCAGCAGTGAGCGTCGAGTGAAGACCCAGTACTTC. The chain joins TRBV25-1 to TRBJ2-5; D is undetermined. Trimming shortened V by 3 bases and J by 6 bases, and 11 bases separated the two germline ends. The CDR3 sequence is 13 residues long. The germline gives CDR1 MGHDK, CDR2 SYGVNS. Variable domain in full (rest from reference TRBV25-1 and TRBJ2-5): EADIYQTPRYLVIGTGKKITLECSQTMGHDKMYWYQQDPGMELHLIHYSYGVNSTEKGDLSSESTVSRIRTEHFPLTLESARPSHTSQYLCASSERRVKTQYFGPGTRLLVL.

This clone was counted at least ten times. The chain has TRBV5-4 and TRBJ1-4; D gene uncertain. With 2 bases removed from V and 2 bases from J, the gap between germline ends came to 10 bases. Germline V gene sequence: CDR1 SGHNT, CDR2 YYREEE (reference sequence). The CDR3 runs 15 residues. The CDR3 loop is CASSFGGSTNEKLFF. CDR3 in DNA: TGTGCCAGCAGCTTTGGCGGGAGCACTAATGAAAAACTGTTTTTT.

The chain combines TRBV29-1 with TRBJ1-1; D perhaps matches TRBD1 (5 bases). Germline V gene lookup returns CDR1 SQVTM and CDR2 ANQGSEA. CDR3 length: 12 amino acids. Between the trimmed V and J ends, which lost 3 bases and 6 bases, there was a span of 11 bases. The CDR3 is CSVDDRYPEAFF. CDR3 nucleotide sequence: TGCAGCGTTGATGACAGATACCCTGAAGCTTTCTTT.

V and J are TRBV10-3 and TRBJ2-3, with a possible D match to TRBD2 (5 bases). Germline CDR1 ENHRY, CDR2 SYGVKD. The V end lost 2 bases, the J end lost 1 base, and 13 bases lay between the germline ends. The CDR3 has 16 amino acids. CDR3 loop: CAISEPSGVGTDTQYF. In nucleotides, the CDR3 is TGTGCCATCAGTGAGCCTTCCGGGGTGGGCACAGATACGCAGTATTTT.